Presented here are 22 T cell receptor beta chains from one specimen sequenced in a study of cytomegalovirus exposure and HLA in healthy donors (dated by TCRdb to 2015 to 2018). Libraries were prepared through the immunoSEQ multiplex PCR assay. For the multiplex PCR, a mixture combining 60 forward primers for TCR Vbeta segments and 13 reverse primers for TCR Jbeta segments was used. This is the immuneACCESS table as TCRdb keeps it, with only in-frame sequences that have V and J called. A part of the clones is gone; compared with another copy, unresolved V genes explain less than half, and the rest is unexplained. In all, the sample holds about 140,000 clones, and approximately 64% of those were seen once. Clones ranked in the top ten supply about 2.6% of the sample. The source material was PBMCs. The receptors here all came from a woman aged 40 to 50 in good health and CMV-seronegative.

This clone appeared a single time. V gene TRBV18 combines with J gene TRBJ1-6, with 9 bases identical to TRBD1. V shed 6 bases and J 8 bases; nucleotides not matched to a gene: 5. Germline CDR1 KGHSH, CDR2 LQKENI. This CDR3 region has 14 residues. For the CDR3, the DNA is TGTGCCAGCTCCGAGGGGACAGGGTATTCACCCCTCCACTTT. Translated, it gives CASSEGTGYSPLHF.

V is TRBV2 and J is TRBJ2-1, with TRBD1 as a possible D gene (6 bases). The CDR3 runs to 15 residues. The germline V gene has CDR1 SNHLY and CDR2 FYNNEI. V was pared by 5 bases and J by 1 base, with 12 bases between. CDR3 nucleotides: TGTGCCAGCAGTACTCGAAGGGGGTCCTACAATGAGCAGTTCTTC. It specifies CASSTRRGSYNEQFF.

The chain combines TRBV14 with TRBJ1-2, with D possibly being TRBD1 (5 bases). V lost 0 bases to trimming and J lost 4 bases, with 12 bases between them. This CDR3 is 15 amino acids long. From germline, CDR1 is SGHDN and CDR2 FVKESK. The CDR3 loop is CASSQEWGGFYGYTF. The CDR3 bases are TGTGCCAGCAGCCAAGAATGGGGCGGATTCTATGGCTACACCTTC.

The table lists this clone with a few counts. The V gene is TRBV28, the J gene TRBJ1-1; maybe TRBD1 (6 bases). The CDR3 is 16 amino acids. In germline, CDR1 is MDHEN, CDR2 SYDVKM. V dropped 1 base and J dropped 1 base, with 13 bases sitting between them. The CDR3 DNA sequence: TGTGCCAGCAGTTTATATGGGGGCGCGGGGAACACTGAAGCTTTCTTT. Translating it yields CASSLYGGAGNTEAFF.

The rearrangement joins TRBV15 to TRBJ2-7, with a weak D call TRBD2 (5 bases). This CDR3 spans 14 amino acids. Germline lookup yields CDR1 LNHNV and CDR2 YYDKDF (reference sequence). V was shortened by 2 bases and J by 5 bases, with 13 bases between the two germline ends. The CDR3 nucleotides read TGTGCCACCAGCAGACAGGTGGCGGGCGACGAGCAGTACTTC. As protein: CATSRQVAGDEQYF.

V and J are TRBV6-5 and TRBJ2-5; 11 bases are a match to TRBD2. This CDR3 region has 15 residues. V lost 5 bases to trimming and J lost 5 bases; unmatched junction nucleotides: 7. Looked up from germline, CDR1 is MNHEY and CDR2 is SVGAGI. The CDR3 nucleotides read TGTGCCAGCAGTGCGACTAGCGGGGTTAGGGAGACCCAGTACTTC. Its translation is CASSATSGVRETQYF.

In this sample, this clone turned up a few times. The rearrangement joins TRBV19 to TRBJ2-3; the D is unclear. Trimming stripped 2 bases from V and 1 base from J, with 7 bases between. The CDR3 extends over 14 amino acids. Germline-derived CDR1 and CDR2 are LNHDA and SQIVND (reference sequence). The CDR3 region has the DNA TGTGCCAGTAGTATACGGCTAGGCACAGATACGCAGTATTTT. As protein: CASSIRLGTDTQYF.

The chain couples TRBV29-1 to TRBJ1-1, with D tentatively TRBD1 (5 bases). The ends were cut back, 8 bases at V and 4 bases at J, with 20 bases in the middle. The CDR3 covers 14 residues. CDR1 and CDR2 (germline): SQVTM, ANQGSEA. The CDR3 nucleotides read TGCAGCTCAGTTCCCAGGGTCTCCAGCACTGAAGCTTTCTTT. It codes for CSSVPRVSSTEAFF.

The chain uses TRBV7-2 and TRBJ2-7; D unresolved. The V gene lost 3 bases and the J gene lost 0 bases, with 3 bases spanning the gap. This CDR3 has 12 amino acids. Germline V gene lookup returns CDR1 SGHTA and CDR2 FQGNSA. The CDR3 DNA reads as TGTGCCAGCAGCTTTAACTCCTACGAGCAGTACTTC. Amino acid sequence: CASSFNSYEQYF. Looking up the rest from reference TRBV7-2 and TRBJ2-7 gives the full variable domain: GAGVSQSPSNKVTEKGKDVELRCDPISGHTALYWYRQSLGQGLEFLIYFQGNSAPDKSGLPSDRFSAERTGGSVSTLTIQRTQQEDSAVYLCASSFNSYEQYFGPGTRLTVT.

The rearrangement links TRBV7-3 to TRBJ2-7; 9 nucleotides match TRBD1. V was pared by 1 base and J by 8 bases, with 12 bases of the junction left unmatched. Germline loops: CDR1 SGHTA, CDR2 FQGTGA. CDR3 length: 16 residues. The CDR3 nucleotides read TGTGCCAGCAGCTTAATAGGACAGGGGATGAGTGAGAAGCAGTACTTC. Its protein product is CASSLIGQGMSEKQYF. Using reference TRBV7-3 and TRBJ2-7 for the parts outside the CDR3, the full variable domain is GAGVSQTPSNKVTEKGKYVELRCDPISGHTALYWYRQSLGQGPEFLIYFQGTGAADDSGLPNDRFFAVRPEGSVSTLKIQRTERGDSAVYLCASSLIGQGMSEKQYFGPGTRLTVT.

This clone has more than one count but fewer than ten. This chain links TRBV5-1 with TRBJ2-3, with TRBD1 identical over 10 bases. CDR1 is SGHRS, CDR2 YFSETQ, per germline. Losses at the gene ends were 4 bases for V and 1 base for J; bases not matched to a gene: 6. The CDR3 consists of 16 residues. The CDR3 is CASSPWTGGGTDTQYF. The CDR3 bases are TGCGCCAGCAGCCCCTGGACAGGGGGAGGCACAGATACGCAGTATTTT.

The chain employs TRBV6-1 and TRBJ1-5, with a weak D call TRBD1 (6 bases). CDR3 length: 17 amino acids. V was shortened by 3 bases and J by 0 bases, with 15 bases between the two germline ends. In germline, CDR1 is MNHNS, CDR2 SASEGT. The CDR3 spells CASSDRWTANSNQPQHF. CDR3 nucleotide sequence: TGTGCCAGCAGTGACCGATGGACAGCAAATAGCAATCAGCCCCAGCATTTT.

There are a few counts of this clone. V usage is TRBV2 and J usage is TRBJ1-4; 8 nucleotides agree with TRBD1. The germline V gene has CDR1 SNHLY and CDR2 FYNNEI. Germline trimming cut 2 bases from V and 8 bases from J; bases unmatched to any gene: 4. The CDR3 covers 14 residues. In DNA, the CDR3 is TGTGCCAGCAGTGAACAGGGGGCGGGAGAAAAACTGTTTTTT. It specifies CASSEQGAGEKLFF.

This clone was seen only a few times. The chain recombines TRBV10-1 with TRBJ2-5; tentative D call: TRBD2 (6 bases). CDR1 WNHNN and CDR2 SYGVQD come from the germline V gene (reference sequence). This CDR3 is built from 14 residues. Trimming shortened V by 5 bases and J by 2 bases, and 12 bases separated the two germline ends. In DNA, the CDR3 is TGCGCCAGCAGTAGCGGCCGGGGGCAAGAGACCCAGTACTTC. This sequence encodes CASSSGRGQETQYF.

The CDR3: CAISERDGGVDTQYF. The DNA of the CDR3 is TGTGCCATCAGTGAGCGGGATGGGGGGGTGGATACGCAGTATTTT. V is TRBV10-3 and J is TRBJ2-3, with 7 bases identical to TRBD2. The CDR3 spans 15 residues. Germline assignment: CDR1 ENHRY and CDR2 SYGVKD. J was trimmed by 6 bases and V by 2 bases; bases with no gene match: 8.

This clone has more than one count but fewer than ten. The V call is TRBV6-6, the J call TRBJ2-3, with D perhaps matching TRBD2 (5 bases). With 2 bases removed from V and 1 base from J, the gap between germline ends came to 10 bases. CDR3 length: 15 amino acids. The germline V gene has CDR1 MNHNY and CDR2 SVGAGI (reference sequence). This CDR3 is CASSYREEGTDTQYF. CDR3 DNA: TGTGCCAGCAGTTACCGGGAAGAGGGCACAGATACGCAGTATTTT.

This clone was seen more than once but under ten times. The V gene is TRBV6-1, the J gene TRBJ2-1; 9 positions match TRBD1. V lost 6 bases and J lost 4; bases outside the gene matches: 7. Germline values: CDR1 MNHNS, CDR2 SASEGT. The CDR3 totals 15 residues. The CDR3 DNA sequence: TGTGCCAGCAGAGCCGCGACAGGGGGATACAATGAGCAGTTCTTC. Translation: CASRAATGGYNEQFF.

V usage is TRBV7-3 and J usage is TRBJ1-2; D unclear. This CDR3 has 16 residues. V was trimmed by 2 bases and J by 1 base, leaving 14 bases between them. Germline CDR1 SGHTA, CDR2 FQGTGA. The chain's CDR3 is CASSLGPGSLNYGYTF. The CDR3 DNA reads as TGTGCCAGCAGCTTAGGGCCCGGCAGCCTTAACTATGGCTACACCTTC.

This clone has a handful of counts. The chain's CDR3 is CASTIAGQGNYGYTF. In nucleotides, the CDR3 is TGCGCCAGCACCATAGCGGGACAGGGAAACTATGGCTACACCTTC. This sequence joins TRBV5-1 and TRBJ1-2, with 9 nucleotides matching TRBD1. The germline V gene has CDR1 SGHRS and CDR2 YFSETQ. The CDR3 contains 15 residues. J was trimmed by 2 bases and V by 6 bases; bases with no gene match: 8. The full variable domain, its missing parts supplied by reference TRBV5-1 and TRBJ1-2, is KAGVTQTPRYLIKTRGQQVTLSCSPISGHRSVSWYQQTPGQGLQFLFEYFSETQRNKGNFPGRFSGRQFSNSRSEMNVSTLELGDSALYLCASTIAGQGNYGYTFGSGTRLTVV.

The CDR3 sequence: CASSLGRLGGSSPLHF. CDR3 in DNA: TGCGCCAGCAGCTTGGGAAGGCTAGGGGGAAGTTCACCCCTCCACTTT. The rearrangement joins TRBV5-1 to TRBJ1-6; D is possibly TRBD1 (6 bases). The CDR3 is 16 amino acids. The germline V gene encodes CDR1 SGHRS and CDR2 YFSETQ. V was cut by 0 bases and J by 9 bases, with 16 bases left in between.

V is TRBV25-1 and J is TRBJ1-6, with D perhaps TRBD1 (6 bases). Germline lookup yields CDR1 MGHDK and CDR2 SYGVNS. V lost 7 bases and J lost 5, with 18 bases in between. This CDR3 region has 16 residues. The CDR3 DNA is TGTGCCAGCACAGTGTGTCCAGGGGAAGATAATTCACCCCTCCACTTT. Its translation: CASTVCPGEDNSPLHF.

The V gene is TRBV6-5, the J gene TRBJ2-1; 11 nucleotides match TRBD2. Germline V CDR1 and CDR2: MNHEY, SVGAGI. The trim removed 9 bases at V and 13 bases at J, leaving 14 bases unmatched. The CDR3 length is 14 residues. The CDR3 sequence is CASSASGGPLPQFF. The CDR3 DNA sequence: TGTGCCAGTTCGGCTAGCGGGGGGCCTCTCCCCCAGTTCTTC.